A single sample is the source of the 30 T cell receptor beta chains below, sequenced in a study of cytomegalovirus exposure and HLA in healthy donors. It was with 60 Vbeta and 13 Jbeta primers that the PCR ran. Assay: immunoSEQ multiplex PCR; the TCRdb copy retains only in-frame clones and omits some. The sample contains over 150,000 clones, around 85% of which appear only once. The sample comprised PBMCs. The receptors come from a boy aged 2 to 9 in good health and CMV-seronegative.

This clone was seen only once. The CDR3 here is CASSPNARSPWETQYF. The CDR3 DNA is TGTGCCAGCAGCCCCAATGCCCGGTCCCCATGGGAGACCCAGTACTTC. The chain joins TRBV14 to TRBJ2-5; the D is unclear. This CDR3 comprises 16 residues. V lost 4 bases and J 5 bases, leaving 20 bases between the germline ends. CDR1 and CDR2 from the germline V gene are SGHDN and FVKESK.

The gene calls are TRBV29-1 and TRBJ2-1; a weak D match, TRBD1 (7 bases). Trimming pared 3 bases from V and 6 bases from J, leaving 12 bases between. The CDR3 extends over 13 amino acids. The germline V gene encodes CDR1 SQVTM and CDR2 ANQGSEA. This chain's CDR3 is CSVDGQGGNEQFF. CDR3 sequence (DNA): TGCAGCGTTGACGGGCAGGGGGGCAATGAGCAGTTCTTC.

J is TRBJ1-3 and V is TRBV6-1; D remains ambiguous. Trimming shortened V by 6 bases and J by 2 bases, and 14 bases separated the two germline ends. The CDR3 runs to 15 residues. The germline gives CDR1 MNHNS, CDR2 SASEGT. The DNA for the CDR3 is TGTGCCAGCAGGGAACTCACAATCGCTGGAAACACCATATATTTT. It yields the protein CASRELTIAGNTIYF.

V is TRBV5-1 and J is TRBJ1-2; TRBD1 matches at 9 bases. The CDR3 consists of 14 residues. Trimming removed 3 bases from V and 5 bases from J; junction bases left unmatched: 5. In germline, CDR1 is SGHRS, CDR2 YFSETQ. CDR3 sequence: CASSWRTGEYGYTF. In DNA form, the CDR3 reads TGCGCCAGCAGCTGGAGGACAGGGGAATATGGCTACACCTTC.

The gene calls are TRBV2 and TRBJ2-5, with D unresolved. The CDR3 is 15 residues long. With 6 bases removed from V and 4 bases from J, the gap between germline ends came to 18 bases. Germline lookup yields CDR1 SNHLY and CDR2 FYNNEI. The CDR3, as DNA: TGTGCCAGCAGGAACACAGAAAAAATAGTAGAGACCCAGTACTTC. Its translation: CASRNTEKIVETQYF.

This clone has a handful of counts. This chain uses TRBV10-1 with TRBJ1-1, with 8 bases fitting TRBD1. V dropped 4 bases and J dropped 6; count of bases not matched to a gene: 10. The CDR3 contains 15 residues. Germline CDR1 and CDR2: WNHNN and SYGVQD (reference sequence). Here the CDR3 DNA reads TGCGCCAGCAGTGCCTCCGGGACAGGTAGATCTGAAGCTTTCTTT. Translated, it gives CASSASGTGRSEAFF.

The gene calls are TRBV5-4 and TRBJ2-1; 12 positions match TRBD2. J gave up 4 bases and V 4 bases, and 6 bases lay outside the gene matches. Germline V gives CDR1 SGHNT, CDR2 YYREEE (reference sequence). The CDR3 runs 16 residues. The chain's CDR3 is CASSLPGLAGYNEQFF. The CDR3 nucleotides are TGTGCCAGCAGCCTACCGGGACTAGCGGGTTACAATGAGCAGTTCTTC.

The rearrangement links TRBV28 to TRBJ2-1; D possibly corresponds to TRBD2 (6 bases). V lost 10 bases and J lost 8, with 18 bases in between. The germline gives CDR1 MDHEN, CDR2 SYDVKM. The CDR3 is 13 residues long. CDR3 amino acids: CATQRATGDEQFF. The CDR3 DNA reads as TGTGCCACCCAGCGGGCGACCGGGGATGAGCAGTTCTTC.

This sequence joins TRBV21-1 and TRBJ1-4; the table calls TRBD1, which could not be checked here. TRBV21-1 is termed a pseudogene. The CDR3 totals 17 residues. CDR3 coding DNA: TGTGCCAGCAGCGCCTCGGGACAGTTTGCAACTAATGAAAAACTGTTTTTT. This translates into CASSASGQFATNEKLFF.

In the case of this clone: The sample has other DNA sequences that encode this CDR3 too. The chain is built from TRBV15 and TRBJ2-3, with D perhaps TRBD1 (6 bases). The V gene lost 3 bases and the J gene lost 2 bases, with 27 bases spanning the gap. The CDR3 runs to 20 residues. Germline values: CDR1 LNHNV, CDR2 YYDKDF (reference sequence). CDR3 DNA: TGTGCCACCAGCAGGGATCTTCCAGGGGATCATTCCCACTCCACAGATACGCAGTATTTT. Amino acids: CATSRDLPGDHSHSTDTQYF.

The CDR3 loop is CAWRLLQGAWETQYF. The DNA of the CDR3 is TGTGCCTGGAGACTTCTCCAGGGGGCATGGGAGACCCAGTACTTC. J is TRBJ2-5 and V is TRBV30; 8 nucleotides match TRBD1. Germline assignment: CDR1 GTSNPN and CDR2 SVGIG (reference sequence). Germline trimming cut 3 bases from V and 5 bases from J; bases unmatched to any gene: 11. This CDR3 has 15 residues.

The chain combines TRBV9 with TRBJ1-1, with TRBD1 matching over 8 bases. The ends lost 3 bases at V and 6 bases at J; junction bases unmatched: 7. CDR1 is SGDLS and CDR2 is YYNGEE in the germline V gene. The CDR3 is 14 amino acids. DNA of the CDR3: TGTGCCAGCAGCGCCCGGACAGGGACCCCTGAAGCTTTCTTT. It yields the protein CASSARTGTPEAFF. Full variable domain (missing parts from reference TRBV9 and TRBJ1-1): DSGVTQTPKHLITATGQRVTLRCSPRSGDLSVYWYQQSLDQGLQFLIQYYNGEERAKGNILERFSAQQFPDLHSELNLSSLELGDSALYFCASSARTGTPEAFFGQGTRLTVV.

As DNA, the CDR3 is TGTGCCAGCAGTTACAAAGGCAGGGACTTCTATGGCTACACCTTC. This codes for CASSYKGRDFYGYTF. The chain recombines TRBV6-5 with TRBJ1-2; D is perhaps TRBD1 (5 bases). CDR3 length equals 15 residues. Per germline, CDR1 MNHEY and CDR2 SVGAGI. The V end lost 2 bases, the J end lost 4 bases, and 14 bases lay between the germline ends.

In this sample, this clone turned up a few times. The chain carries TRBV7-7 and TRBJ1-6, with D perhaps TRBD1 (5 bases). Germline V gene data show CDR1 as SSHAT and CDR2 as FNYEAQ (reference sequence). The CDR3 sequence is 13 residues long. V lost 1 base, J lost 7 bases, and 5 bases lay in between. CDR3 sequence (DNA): TGTGCCAGCAGCTTAGGGGGCAATTCACCCCTCCACTTT. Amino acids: CASSLGGNSPLHF.

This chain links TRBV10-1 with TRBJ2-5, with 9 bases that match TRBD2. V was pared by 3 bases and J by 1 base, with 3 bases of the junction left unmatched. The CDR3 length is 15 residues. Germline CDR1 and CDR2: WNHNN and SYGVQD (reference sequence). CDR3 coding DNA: TGCGCCAGCAGTGATCAGCGGGGGGCCCAAGAGACCCAGTACTTC. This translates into CASSDQRGAQETQYF.

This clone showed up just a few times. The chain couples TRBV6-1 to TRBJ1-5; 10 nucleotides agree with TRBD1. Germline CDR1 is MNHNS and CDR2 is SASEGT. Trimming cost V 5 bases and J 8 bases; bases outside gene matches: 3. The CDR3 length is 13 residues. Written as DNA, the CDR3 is TGTGCCAGCAGTCAGGGACAGGGGAAGCCCCAGCATTTT. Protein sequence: CASSQGQGKPQHF.

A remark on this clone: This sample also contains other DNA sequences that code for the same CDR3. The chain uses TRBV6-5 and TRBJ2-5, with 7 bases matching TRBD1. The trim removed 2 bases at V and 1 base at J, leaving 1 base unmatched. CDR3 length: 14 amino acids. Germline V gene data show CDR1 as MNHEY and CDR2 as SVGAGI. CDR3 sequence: CASSYRDSQETQYF. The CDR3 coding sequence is TGTGCCAGCAGTTACCGGGACAGCCAAGAGACCCAGTACTTC.

CDR3 region: CASSQDRGSWANEKLFF. CDR3 DNA: TGCGCCAGCAGCCAAGATAGGGGGAGTTGGGCTAATGAAAAACTGTTTTTT. This sequence joins TRBV4-1 and TRBJ1-4; D is perhaps TRBD1 (6 bases). This CDR3 is built from 17 residues. V was pared by 0 bases and J by 3 bases, with 14 bases between. In germline, CDR1 is MGHRA, CDR2 YSYEKL.

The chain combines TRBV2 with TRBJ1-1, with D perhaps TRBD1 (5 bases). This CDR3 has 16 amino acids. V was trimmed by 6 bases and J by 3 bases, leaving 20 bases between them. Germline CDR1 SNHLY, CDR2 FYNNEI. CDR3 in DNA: TGTGCCAGCAGGGACATCGGGCAGGGTTTTTACACTGAAGCTTTCTTT. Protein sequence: CASRDIGQGFYTEAFF.

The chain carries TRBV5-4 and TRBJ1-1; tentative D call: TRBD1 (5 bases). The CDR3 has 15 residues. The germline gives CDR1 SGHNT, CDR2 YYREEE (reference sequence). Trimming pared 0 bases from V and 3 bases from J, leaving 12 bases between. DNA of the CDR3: TGTGCCAGCAGCTTGGGGGGCCGGCTGGACACTGAAGCTTTCTTT. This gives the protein CASSLGGRLDTEAFF.

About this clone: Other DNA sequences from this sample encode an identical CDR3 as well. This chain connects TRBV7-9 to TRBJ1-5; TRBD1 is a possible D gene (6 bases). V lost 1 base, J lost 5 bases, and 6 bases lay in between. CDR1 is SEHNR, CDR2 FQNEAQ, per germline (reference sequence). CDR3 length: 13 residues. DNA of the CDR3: TGTGCCAGCAGCTTAGACAGGGATCAGCCCCAGCATTTT. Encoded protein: CASSLDRDQPQHF.

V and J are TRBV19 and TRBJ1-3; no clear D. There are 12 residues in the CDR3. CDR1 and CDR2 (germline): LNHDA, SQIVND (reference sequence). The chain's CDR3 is CASGEKGNTIYF. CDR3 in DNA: TGTGCTTCGGGAGAAAAAGGAAACACCATATATTTT.

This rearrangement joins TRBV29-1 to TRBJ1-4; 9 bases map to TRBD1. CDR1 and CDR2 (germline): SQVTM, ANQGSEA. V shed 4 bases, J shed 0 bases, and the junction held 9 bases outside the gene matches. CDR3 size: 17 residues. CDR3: CSVAPHGTGSTNEKLFF. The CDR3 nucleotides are TGCAGCGTTGCCCCCCACGGGACAGGGTCAACTAATGAAAAACTGTTTTTT.

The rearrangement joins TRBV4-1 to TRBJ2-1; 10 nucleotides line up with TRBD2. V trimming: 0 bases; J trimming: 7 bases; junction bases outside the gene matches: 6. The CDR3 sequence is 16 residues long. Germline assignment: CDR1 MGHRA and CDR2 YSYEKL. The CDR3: CASSQEERGGHNEQFF. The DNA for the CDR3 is TGCGCCAGCAGCCAAGAAGAGCGGGGGGGCCATAATGAGCAGTTCTTC.

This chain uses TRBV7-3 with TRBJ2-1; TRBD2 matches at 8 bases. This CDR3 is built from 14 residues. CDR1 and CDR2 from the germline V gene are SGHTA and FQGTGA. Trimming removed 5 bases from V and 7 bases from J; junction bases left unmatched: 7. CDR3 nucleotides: TGTGCCAGCAGCCCGACGGGACTAGGGAATGAGCAGTTCTTC. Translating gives CASSPTGLGNEQFF.

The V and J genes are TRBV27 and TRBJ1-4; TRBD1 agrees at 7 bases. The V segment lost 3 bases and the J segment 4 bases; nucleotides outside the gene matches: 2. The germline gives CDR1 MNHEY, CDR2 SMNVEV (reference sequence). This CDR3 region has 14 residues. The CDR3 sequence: CASSFRDSNEKLFF. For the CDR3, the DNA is TGTGCCAGCAGTTTCCGGGACAGTAATGAAAAACTGTTTTTT.

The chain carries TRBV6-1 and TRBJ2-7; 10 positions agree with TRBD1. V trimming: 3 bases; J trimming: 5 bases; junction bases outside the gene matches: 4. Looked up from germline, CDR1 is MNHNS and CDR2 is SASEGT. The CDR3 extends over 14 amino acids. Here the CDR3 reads CASSDRTGGHEQYV. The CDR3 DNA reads TGTGCCAGCAGTGACCGGACAGGGGGACACGAGCAGTACGTC.

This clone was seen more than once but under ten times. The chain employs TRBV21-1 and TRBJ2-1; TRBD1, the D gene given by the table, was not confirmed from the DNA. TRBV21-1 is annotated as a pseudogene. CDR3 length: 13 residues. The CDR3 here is CASSKQGGNEQFF. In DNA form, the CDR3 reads TGTGCCAGCAGCAAACAGGGGGGCAATGAGCAGTTCTTC.

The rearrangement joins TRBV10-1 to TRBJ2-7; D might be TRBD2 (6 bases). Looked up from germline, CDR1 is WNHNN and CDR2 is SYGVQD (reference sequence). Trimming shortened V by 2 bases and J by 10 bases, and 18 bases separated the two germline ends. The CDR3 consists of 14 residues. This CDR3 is CASSESPWGVRQYF. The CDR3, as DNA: TGCGCCAGCAGTGAGAGTCCGTGGGGGGTGAGACAGTACTTC.

The chain's CDR3 is CASSKNSGQGSGYTF. CDR3 coding DNA: TGTGCCAGCAGCAAAAATTCGGGACAGGGGAGTGGCTACACCTTC. This chain joins TRBV9 and TRBJ1-2, with TRBD1 matching 10 bases. With V trimmed by 4 bases and J by 7 bases, 10 bases remained unmatched. The CDR3 spans 15 residues. From germline, CDR1 is SGDLS and CDR2 YYNGEE. The whole variable domain, remainder taken from reference TRBV9 and TRBJ1-2, is DSGVTQTPKHLITATGQRVTLRCSPRSGDLSVYWYQQSLDQGLQFLIQYYNGEERAKGNILERFSAQQFPDLHSELNLSSLELGDSALYFCASSKNSGQGSGYTFGSGTRLTVV.